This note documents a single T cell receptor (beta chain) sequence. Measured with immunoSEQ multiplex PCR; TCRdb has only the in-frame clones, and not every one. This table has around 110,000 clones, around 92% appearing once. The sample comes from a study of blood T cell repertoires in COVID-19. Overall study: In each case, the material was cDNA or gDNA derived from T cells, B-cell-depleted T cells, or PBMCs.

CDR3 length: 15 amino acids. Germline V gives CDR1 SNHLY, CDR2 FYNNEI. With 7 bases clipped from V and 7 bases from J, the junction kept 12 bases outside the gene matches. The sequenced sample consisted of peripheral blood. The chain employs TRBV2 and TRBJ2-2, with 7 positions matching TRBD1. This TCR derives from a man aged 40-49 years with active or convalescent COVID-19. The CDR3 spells CASTPTEGTVGELFF. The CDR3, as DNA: TGTGCCAGCACCCCGACAGAAGGGACAGTCGGGGAGCTGTTTTTT. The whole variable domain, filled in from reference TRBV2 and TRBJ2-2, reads EPEVTQTPSHQVTQMGQEVILRCVPISNHLYFYWYRQILGQKVEFLVSFYNNEISEKSEIFDDQFSVERPDGSNFTLKIRSTKLEDSAMYFCASTPTEGTVGELFFGEGSRLTVL.